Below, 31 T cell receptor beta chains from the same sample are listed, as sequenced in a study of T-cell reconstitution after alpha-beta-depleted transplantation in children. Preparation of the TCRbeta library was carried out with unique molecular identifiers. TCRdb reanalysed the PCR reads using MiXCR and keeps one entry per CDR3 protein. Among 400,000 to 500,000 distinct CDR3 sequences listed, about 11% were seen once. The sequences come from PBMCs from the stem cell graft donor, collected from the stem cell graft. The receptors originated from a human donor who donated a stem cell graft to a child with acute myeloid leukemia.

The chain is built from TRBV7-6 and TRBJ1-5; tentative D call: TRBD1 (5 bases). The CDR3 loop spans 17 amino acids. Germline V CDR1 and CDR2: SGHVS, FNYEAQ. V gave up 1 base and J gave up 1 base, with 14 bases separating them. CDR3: CASSLGPGGPSNQPQHF. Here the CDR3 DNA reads TGTGCCAGCAGCTTAGGGCCGGGGGGACCGAGCAATCAGCCCCAGCATTTT.

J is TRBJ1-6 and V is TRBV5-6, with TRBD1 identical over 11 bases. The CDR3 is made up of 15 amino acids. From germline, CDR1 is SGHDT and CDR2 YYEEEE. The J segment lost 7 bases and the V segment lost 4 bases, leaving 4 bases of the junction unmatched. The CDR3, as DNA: TGTGCCAGCAGCCACCGGACAGGGGGCAATTCACCCCTCCACTTT. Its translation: CASSHRTGGNSPLHF.

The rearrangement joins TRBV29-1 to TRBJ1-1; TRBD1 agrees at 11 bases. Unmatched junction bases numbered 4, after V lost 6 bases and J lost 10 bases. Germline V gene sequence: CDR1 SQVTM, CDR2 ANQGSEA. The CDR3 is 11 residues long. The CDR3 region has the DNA TGCAGCGTGGGACAGGGGGATGGAGCTTTCTTT. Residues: CSVGQGDGAFF.

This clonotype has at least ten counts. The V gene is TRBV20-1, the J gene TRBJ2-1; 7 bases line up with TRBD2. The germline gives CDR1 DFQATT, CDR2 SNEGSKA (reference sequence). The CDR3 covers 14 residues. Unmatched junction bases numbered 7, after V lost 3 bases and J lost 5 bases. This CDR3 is CSARPGGRHNEQFF. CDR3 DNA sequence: TGCAGTGCTAGGCCGGGAGGAAGGCACAATGAGCAGTTCTTC.

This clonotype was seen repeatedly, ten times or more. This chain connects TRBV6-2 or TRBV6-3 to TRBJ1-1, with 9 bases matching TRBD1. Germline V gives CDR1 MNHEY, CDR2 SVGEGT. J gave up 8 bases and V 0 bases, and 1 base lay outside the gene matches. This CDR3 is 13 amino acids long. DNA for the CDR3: TGTGCCAGCAGTTACTCGGACAGGGGCGAAGCTTTCTTT. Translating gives CASSYSDRGEAFF.

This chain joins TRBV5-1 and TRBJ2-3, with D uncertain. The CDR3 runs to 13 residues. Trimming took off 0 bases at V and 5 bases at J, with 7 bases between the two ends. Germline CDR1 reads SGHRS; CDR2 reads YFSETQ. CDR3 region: CASSLAPLDTQYF. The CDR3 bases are TGCGCCAGCAGCTTGGCTCCCTTAGATACGCAGTATTTT.

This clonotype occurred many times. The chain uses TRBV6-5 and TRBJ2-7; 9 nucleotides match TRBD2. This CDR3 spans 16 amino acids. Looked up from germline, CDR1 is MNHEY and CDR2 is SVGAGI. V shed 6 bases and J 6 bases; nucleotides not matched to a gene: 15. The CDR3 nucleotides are TGTGCCAGCAGCAAAAGAAGGACTAGCGTAAAGTCCGAGCAGTACTTC. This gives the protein CASSKRRTSVKSEQYF.

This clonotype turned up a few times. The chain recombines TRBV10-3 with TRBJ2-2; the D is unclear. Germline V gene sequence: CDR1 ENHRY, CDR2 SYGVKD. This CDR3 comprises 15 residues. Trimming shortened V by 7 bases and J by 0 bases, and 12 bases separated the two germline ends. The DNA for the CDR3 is TGTGCCATCAATCGCGGCACAGCGAACACCGGGGAGCTGTTTTTT. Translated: CAINRGTANTGELFF.

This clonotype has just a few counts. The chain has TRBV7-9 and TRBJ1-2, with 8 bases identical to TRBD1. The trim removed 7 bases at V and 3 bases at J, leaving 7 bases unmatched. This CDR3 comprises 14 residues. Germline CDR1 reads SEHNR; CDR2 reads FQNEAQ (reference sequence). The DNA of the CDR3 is TGTGCCAGCACCCGGCTGGACAGGGACTATGGCTACACCTTC. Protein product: CASTRLDRDYGYTF.

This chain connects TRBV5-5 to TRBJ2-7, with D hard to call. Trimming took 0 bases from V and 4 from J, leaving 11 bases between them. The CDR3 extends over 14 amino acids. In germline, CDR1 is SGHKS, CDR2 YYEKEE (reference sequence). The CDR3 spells CASSLVDTAYEQYV. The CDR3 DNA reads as TGTGCCAGCAGCTTGGTCGACACCGCTTACGAGCAGTACGTC.

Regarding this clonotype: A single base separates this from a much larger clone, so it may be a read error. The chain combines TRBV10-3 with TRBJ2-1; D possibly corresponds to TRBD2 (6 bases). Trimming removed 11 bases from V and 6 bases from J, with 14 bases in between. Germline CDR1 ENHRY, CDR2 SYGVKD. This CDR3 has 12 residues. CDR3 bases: TGTGCCGCCAGGGTGACTAGCAATGAGCAGTTCTTC. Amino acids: CAARVTSNEQFF.

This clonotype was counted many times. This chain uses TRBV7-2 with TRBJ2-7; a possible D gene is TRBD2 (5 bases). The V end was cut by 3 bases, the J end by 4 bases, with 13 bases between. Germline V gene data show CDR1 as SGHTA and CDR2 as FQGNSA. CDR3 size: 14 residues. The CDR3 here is CASSFGILTYEQYF. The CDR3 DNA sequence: TGTGCCAGCAGCTTCGGGATTCTGACATACGAGCAGTACTTC.

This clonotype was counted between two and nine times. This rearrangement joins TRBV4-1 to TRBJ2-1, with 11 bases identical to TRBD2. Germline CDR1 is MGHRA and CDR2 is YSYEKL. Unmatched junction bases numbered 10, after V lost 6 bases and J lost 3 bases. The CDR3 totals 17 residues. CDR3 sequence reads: CASSRISGRGVYNEQFF. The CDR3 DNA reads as TGCGCCAGCAGTAGAATTAGCGGGAGGGGAGTCTACAATGAGCAGTTCTTC.

Here the CDR3 reads CASSPWGGDTQYF. The CDR3 DNA is TGTGCCAGCAGCCCCTGGGGCGGGGATACGCAGTATTTT. The chain couples TRBV7-3 to TRBJ2-3, with D possibly called TRBD1 or TRBD2 (5 bases each). CDR3 size: 13 residues. From germline, CDR1 is SGHTA and CDR2 FQGTGA. With 5 bases removed from V and 6 bases from J, the gap between germline ends came to 12 bases.

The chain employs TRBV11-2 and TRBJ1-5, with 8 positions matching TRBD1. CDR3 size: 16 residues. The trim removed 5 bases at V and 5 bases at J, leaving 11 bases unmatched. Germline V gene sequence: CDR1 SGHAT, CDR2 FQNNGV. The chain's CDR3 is CASSLGGQANHQPQHF. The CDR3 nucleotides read TGTGCCAGCAGCCTAGGGGGACAGGCTAATCATCAGCCCCAGCATTTT.

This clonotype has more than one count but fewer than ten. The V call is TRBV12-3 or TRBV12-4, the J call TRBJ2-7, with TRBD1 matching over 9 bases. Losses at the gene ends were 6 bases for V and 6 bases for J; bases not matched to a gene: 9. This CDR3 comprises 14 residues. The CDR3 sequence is CASSSGTGFSEQYF. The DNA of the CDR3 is TGTGCCAGCAGCTCCGGGACAGGGTTTTCCGAGCAGTACTTC.

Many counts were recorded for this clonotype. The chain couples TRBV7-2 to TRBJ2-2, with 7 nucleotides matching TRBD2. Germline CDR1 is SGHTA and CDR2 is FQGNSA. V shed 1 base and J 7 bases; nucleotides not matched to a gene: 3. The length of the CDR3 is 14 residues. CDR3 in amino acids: CASSLDSGGGELFF. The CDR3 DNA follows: TGTGCCAGCAGCTTAGATTCGGGGGGCGGGGAGCTGTTTTTT.

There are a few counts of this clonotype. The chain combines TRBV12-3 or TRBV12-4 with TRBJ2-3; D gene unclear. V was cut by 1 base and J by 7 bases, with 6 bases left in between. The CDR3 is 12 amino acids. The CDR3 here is CASSLGVNTQYF. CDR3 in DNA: TGTGCCAGCAGTTTAGGCGTAAATACGCAGTATTTT.

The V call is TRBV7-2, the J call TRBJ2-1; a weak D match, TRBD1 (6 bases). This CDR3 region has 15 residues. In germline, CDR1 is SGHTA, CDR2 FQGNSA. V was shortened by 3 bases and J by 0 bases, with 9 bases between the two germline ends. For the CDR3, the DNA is TGTGCCAGCAGCTTGGACAGTTTCTCCTACAATGAGCAGTTCTTC. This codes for CASSLDSFSYNEQFF. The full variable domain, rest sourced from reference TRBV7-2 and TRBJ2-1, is GAGVSQSPSNKVTEKGKDVELRCDPISGHTALYWYRQSLGQGLEFLIYFQGNSAPDKSGLPSDRFSAERTGGSVSTLTIQRTQQEDSAVYLCASSLDSFSYNEQFFGPGTRLTVL.

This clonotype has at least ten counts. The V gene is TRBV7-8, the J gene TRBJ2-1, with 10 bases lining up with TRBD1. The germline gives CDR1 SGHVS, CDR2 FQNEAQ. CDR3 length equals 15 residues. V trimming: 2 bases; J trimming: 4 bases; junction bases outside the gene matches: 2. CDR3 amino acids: CASSLPGQGYNEQFF. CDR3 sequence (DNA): TGTGCCAGCAGCTTACCGGGACAGGGGTACAATGAGCAGTTCTTC.

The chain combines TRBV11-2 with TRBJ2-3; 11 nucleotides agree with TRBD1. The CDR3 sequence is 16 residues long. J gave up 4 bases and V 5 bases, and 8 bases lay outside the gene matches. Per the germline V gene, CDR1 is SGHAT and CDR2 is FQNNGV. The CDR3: CASSPGTGGWADTQYF. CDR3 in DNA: TGTGCCAGCAGCCCAGGGACAGGGGGATGGGCAGATACGCAGTATTTT.

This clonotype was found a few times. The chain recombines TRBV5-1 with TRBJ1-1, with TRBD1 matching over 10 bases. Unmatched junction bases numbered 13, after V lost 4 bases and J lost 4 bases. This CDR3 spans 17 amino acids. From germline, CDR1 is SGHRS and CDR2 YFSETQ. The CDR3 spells CASSIRPGTGVSTEAFF. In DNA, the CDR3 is TGCGCCAGCAGCATCCGTCCCGGGACAGGGGTGAGCACTGAAGCTTTCTTT.

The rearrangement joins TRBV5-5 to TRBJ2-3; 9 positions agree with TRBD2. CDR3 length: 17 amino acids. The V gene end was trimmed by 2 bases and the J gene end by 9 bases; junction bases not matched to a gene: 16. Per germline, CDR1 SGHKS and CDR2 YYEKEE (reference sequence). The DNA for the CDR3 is TGTGCCAGCAGCTTCGGGTCGGTCAGCGGGGGGTTGGAAACGCAGTATTTT. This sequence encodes CASSFGSVSGGLETQYF.

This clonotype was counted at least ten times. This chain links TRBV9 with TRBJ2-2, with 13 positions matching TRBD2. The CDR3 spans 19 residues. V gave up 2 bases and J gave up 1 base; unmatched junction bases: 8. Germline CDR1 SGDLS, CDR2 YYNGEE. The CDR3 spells CASSVGPGLAGKNTGELFF. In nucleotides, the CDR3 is TGTGCCAGCAGCGTTGGTCCGGGACTAGCGGGAAAGAACACCGGGGAGCTGTTTTTT.

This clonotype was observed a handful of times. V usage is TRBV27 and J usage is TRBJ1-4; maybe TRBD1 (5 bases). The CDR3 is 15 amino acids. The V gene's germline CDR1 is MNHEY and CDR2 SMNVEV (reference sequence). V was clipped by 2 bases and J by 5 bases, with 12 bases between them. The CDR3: CASSLGGRLNEKLFF. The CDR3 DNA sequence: TGTGCCAGCAGTTTAGGGGGGAGGTTAAATGAAAAACTGTTTTTT.

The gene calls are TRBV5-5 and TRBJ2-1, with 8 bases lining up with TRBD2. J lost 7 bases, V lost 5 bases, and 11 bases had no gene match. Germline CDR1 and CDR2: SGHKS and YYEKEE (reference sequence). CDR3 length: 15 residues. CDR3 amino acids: CASRSESGGGNEQFF. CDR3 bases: TGTGCCAGCAGATCAGAGAGCGGCGGGGGGAATGAGCAGTTCTTC.

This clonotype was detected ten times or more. The DNA for the CDR3 is TGTGCCAGCAGCTTAGGAGGGGGGAGCGGCGGGAACACCGGGGAGCTGTTTTTT. It translates to CASSLGGGSGGNTGELFF. The chain couples TRBV7-8 to TRBJ2-2; D is perhaps TRBD1 or TRBD2 (6 bases each). Trimming took 1 base from V and 1 from J, leaving 16 bases between them. This CDR3 spans 18 amino acids. CDR1 SGHVS and CDR2 FQNEAQ come from the germline V gene.

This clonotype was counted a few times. The CDR3 loop reads CASSSDRDRGLSNTEAFF. The CDR3 DNA follows: TGCGCCAGCAGCTCAGACCGGGACAGGGGTCTATCGAACACTGAAGCTTTCTTT. The chain carries TRBV5-1 and TRBJ1-1; 10 bases line up with TRBD1. This CDR3 is 18 amino acids long. Germline V CDR1 and CDR2: SGHRS, YFSETQ. V gave up 3 bases and J gave up 1 base; unmatched junction bases: 12.

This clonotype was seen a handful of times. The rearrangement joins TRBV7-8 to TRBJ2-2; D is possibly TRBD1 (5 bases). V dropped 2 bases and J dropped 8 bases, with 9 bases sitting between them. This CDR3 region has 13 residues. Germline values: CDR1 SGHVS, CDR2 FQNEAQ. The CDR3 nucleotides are TGTGCCAGCAGCTTACAGGGTATTGGGGAGCTGTTTTTT. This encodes CASSLQGIGELFF.

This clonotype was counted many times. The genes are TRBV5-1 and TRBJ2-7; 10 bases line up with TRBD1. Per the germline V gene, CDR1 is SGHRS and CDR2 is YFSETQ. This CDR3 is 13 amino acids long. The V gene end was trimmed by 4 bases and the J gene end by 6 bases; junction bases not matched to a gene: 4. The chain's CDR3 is CASSTGQGGEQYV. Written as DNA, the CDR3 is TGCGCCAGCAGCACCGGACAGGGGGGCGAGCAGTACGTC.

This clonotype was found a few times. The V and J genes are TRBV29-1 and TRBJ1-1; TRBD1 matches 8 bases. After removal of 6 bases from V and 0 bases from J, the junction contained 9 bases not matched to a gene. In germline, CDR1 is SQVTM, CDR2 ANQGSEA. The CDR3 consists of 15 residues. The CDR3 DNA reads TGCAGCGTCTCCGGGACAGGTCACATGAACACTGAAGCTTTCTTT. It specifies CSVSGTGHMNTEAFF. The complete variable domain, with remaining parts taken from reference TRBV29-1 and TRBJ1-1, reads SAVISQKPSRDICQRGTSLTIQCQVDSQVTMMFWYRQQPGQSLTLIATANQGSEATYESGFVIDKFPISRPNLTFSTLTVSNMSPEDSSIYLCSVSGTGHMNTEAFFGQGTRLTVV.